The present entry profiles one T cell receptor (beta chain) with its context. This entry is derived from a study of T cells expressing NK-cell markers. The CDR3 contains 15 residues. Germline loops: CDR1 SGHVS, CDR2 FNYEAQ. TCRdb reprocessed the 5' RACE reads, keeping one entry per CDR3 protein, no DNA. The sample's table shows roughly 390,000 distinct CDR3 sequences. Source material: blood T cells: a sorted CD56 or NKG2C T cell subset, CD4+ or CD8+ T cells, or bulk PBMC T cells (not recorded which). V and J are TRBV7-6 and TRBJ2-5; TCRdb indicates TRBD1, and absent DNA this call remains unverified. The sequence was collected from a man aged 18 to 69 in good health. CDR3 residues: CASSLVTGVGETQYF.